The subject of this entry is one TCR beta chain. Its binding antigen is unknown. One base away there is no much larger clone; base qualities are not given. CDR1 and CDR2, per the germline V gene (reference sequence), are LNHNV and YYDKDF. Inclusive of the bounding cysteine and phenylalanine, the CDR3 is 14 residues long. Solely the CDR3 DNA is kept, with 42 bases framed from the first base. V sheds 0 bases and J sheds 2 bases, leaving 5 bases between their ends. The sample belongs to a study of T-cell memory formation after mild COVID-19 (dated by TCRdb to about 2021). Broadly, across the study: TCR sequence clusters from the two donors were found to be largely donor specific. In a couple of donors, T-cell clones that expanded and contracted after mild COVID-19 were followed by sequencing TCRalpha and TCRbeta repertoires longitudinally. Two young, previously healthy adult volunteers made up the cohort, one male and one female. What the work shows at the level of the full study, not this receptor alone: Contracting CD4+ clones were located mainly in the CM and EM memory subsets, whereas CD8+ clones were found to be enriched in EMRA. The study included only a couple of mild cases, and larger cohorts that include severe cases with pre-infection samples were judged to be necessary. SARS-CoV-2 specificity of the second-wave clones peaking on day 37 was not confirmed. Clones contracting from day 15 to 85 had balanced CD4/CD8 phenotypes, while a second wave expanding from day 15 to 37 was biased towards CD4+. Some responding clones were detected in pre-infection memory, which suggested that pre-existing cross-reactive memory T cells had joined the SARS-CoV-2 response.

PBMCs were isolated by Ficoll-Paque density gradient centrifugation. Sequencing instrument: Illumina NovaSeq 6000. TCRalpha and TCRbeta cDNA libraries were built by 5'RACE with constant-segment primers, adding sample barcodes and unique molecular identifiers. RNA was extracted from every sample with Trizol reagent. The libraries were amplified in two PCR steps, and the second step added a second sample barcode and Illumina TruSeq adapters. Libraries were sequenced on an Illumina NovaSeq with 2 x 150 bp paired-end reads. Per the original workflow: Reads were demultiplexed and collapsed into UMI-guided consensus sequences with migec v1.2.7. Using mixcr v2.1.11, UMI consensuses were aligned to TRA and TRB V and J templates and then assembled into clonotypes. A clonotype was counted as expanded or contracted only when both edgeR and NoisET called the clonotype significant, with the noise models trained on biological replicates. For edgeR calls, a false discovery rate-adjusted p below 0.01 and a log2 fold-change threshold of 1 were applied. As an exploratory analysis of dynamics, PCA with hierarchical clustering was applied to max-normalized trajectories of the 1000 most abundant clonotypes. Each responding clone was given a CD4 or CD8 phenotype based on the CD4+ and CD8+ repertoires, which had been sequenced separately. The public sequencing data were trimmed at Q25 with fastp and processed into clonotypes with MiXCR by TCRdb, which kept only in-frame beta chains. Rows are combined by CDR3 protein, so each entry shows the most common genes and DNA. The V and J calls here are based on TCRdb, not the publication. Here the sample has about 410,000 distinct CDR3 sequences; over 15% occur a single time. 20% to 25% of the sample is in the top ten clones.

The sequence is built from TRBV15 and TRBJ1-5, with no confident D gene call. The sequence was obtained from a man aged 18 to 35 who had mild COVID-19 (a few samples of this study predate the infection). The sample titles of this study are shuffled in the database, so cell type and time point are left out; the donor was told from shared clones. The sequencing input was PBMCs or a T cell subset sorted from them (not recorded which). The CDR3 has the sequence CATSRDLGNQPQHF. The bases are TGTGCCACCAGCAGAGATTTGGGCAATCAGCCCCAGCATTTT.